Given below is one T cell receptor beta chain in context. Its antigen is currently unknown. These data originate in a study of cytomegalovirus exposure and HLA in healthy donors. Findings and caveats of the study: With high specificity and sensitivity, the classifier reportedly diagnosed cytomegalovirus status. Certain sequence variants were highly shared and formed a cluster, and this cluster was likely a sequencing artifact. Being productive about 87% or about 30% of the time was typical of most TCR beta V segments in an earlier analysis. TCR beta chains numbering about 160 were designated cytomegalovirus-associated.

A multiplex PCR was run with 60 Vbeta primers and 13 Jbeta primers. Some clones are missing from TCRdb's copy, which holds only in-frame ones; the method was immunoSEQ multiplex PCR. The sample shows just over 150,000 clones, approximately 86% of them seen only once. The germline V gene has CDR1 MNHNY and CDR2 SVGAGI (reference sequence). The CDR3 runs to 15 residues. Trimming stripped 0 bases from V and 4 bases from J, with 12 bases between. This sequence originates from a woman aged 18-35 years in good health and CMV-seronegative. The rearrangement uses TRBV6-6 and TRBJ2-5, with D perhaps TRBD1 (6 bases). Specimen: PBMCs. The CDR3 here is CASSYSTEGGETQYF. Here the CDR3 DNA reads TGTGCCAGCAGTTACTCGACGGAAGGGGGAGAGACCCAGTACTTC.